This T cell receptor (beta chain) was recorded in a study of tumor and adjacent non-tumor tissue in lung cancer. RNA was extracted from bulk tissue without any cell sorting. More than 3 cm separated this lung sample from the edge of the tumor. Between August and November 2014, newly diagnosed, chemotherapy-naive lung cancer patients underwent thoracic surgery in China. TCRbeta libraries were built with three rounds of nested PCR, modified from ARM-PCR. TCRdb independently ran MiXCR on the multiplex PCR reads; one entry per CDR3 protein. The sample lists 35,000 to 55,000 distinct CDR3 sequences, over 55% occurring once. As concerns this clonotype: Mismatch with germline at one junction end may stem from a read error.

Sequenced material: distant non-tumor lung tissue. The sequence was obtained from a man aged 50 to 59 with non-small cell lung cancer.

The CDR3, as DNA: TGTGTCAGCAGCCAAGTAGGGGGGACTCTGAACACTGAAGCTTTCTTC. This sequence encodes CVSSQVGGTLNTEAFF. The chain employs TRBV6-6 and TRBJ1-1; D perhaps matches TRBD1 (6 bases). Germline V lookup: CDR1 MNHNY, CDR2 SVGAGI (reference sequence). The CDR3 is 16 amino acids.